This T cell receptor (beta chain) derives from a study of cytomegalovirus exposure and HLA in healthy donors. Study findings and constraints: Analyses of presence/absence relied on an assumption of roughly uniform sequencing depth across donors.

This clone was detected a few times. Its antigen is still unknown. The study ran its PCR with 60 Vbeta and 13 Jbeta primers. Original methodology: About 80 million unique TCR beta chains, roughly 11 million of them shared, were counted by a later analysis. Assay: immunoSEQ multiplex PCR; the TCRdb copy retains only in-frame clones and omits some. V and J calls and clone size are given by that table; D and trimming were obtained from the DNA. The sample carries some 110,000 clones, about 81% recorded once. Sequencing was done on a sample of PBMCs. This clonotype originated in a woman aged 30 to 39 in good health and CMV-seronegative.

The CDR3: CASRPGQGFTDTQYF. The CDR3 DNA reads TGTGCCAGCCGCCCGGGACAGGGGTTCACAGATACGCAGTATTTT. The chain has TRBV6-4 and TRBJ2-3; 10 bases fit TRBD1. From germline, CDR1 is MRHNA and CDR2 SNTAGT. V was pared by 8 bases and J by 2 bases, with 7 bases of the junction left unmatched. This CDR3 comprises 15 residues.